A single sample gave rise to the 29 T cell receptor beta chains below, sequenced in a study of regulatory T cells in long-lasting Graves disease. Sequencing libraries for TCR beta were prepared with iRepertoire HTBI primers and Arm-PCR of CDR3 regions. Each CDR3 protein gets one entry after TCRdb re-called the multiplex PCR reads with MiXCR. Found here are some 400,000 distinct CDR3 sequences, about 15% of them singletons; the top ten hold 16%. Documented time point: newly diagnosed GD, antithyroid drugs for less than 3 months. Extracted RNA from PBMCs served as the source of the TCR library. This sample also appeared in a second study, on T cells in Graves' hyperthyroidism and ophthalmopathy.

Sequenced here: peripheral blood mononuclear cells (PBMCs), sampled at new diagnosis, from a patient treated with antithyroid drugs. The source is a woman in her 30s with Graves disease.

The genes are TRBV20-1 and TRBJ2-1; D is unclear. The CDR3 spans 16 residues. V was cut by 5 bases and J by 6 bases, with 23 bases left in between. CDR1 and CDR2 (germline): DFQATT, SNEGSKA (reference sequence). CDR3 DNA: TGCAGTGCTTCCCTGATAGGGTTAGCAGTCGGCAATGAGCAGTTCTTC. Amino acids: CSASLIGLAVGNEQFF.

This chain connects TRBV11-2 to TRBJ1-2; a weak D match, TRBD1 (6 bases). V lost 3 bases, J lost 7 bases, and 15 bases lay in between. Per germline, CDR1 SGHAT and CDR2 FQNNGV. The CDR3 consists of 14 residues. DNA of the CDR3: TGTGCCAGCAGCTTGGATCCGCAGGGGAGTGGCTACACCTTC. Its translation: CASSLDPQGSGYTF. Complete variable domain (other parts from reference TRBV11-2 and TRBJ1-2): EAGVAQSPRYKIIEKRQSVAFWCNPISGHATLYWYQQILGQGPKLLIQFQNNGVVDDSQLPKDRFSAERLKGVDSTLKIQPAKLEDSAVYLCASSLDPQGSGYTFGSGTRLTVV.

The genes are TRBV12-3 or TRBV12-4 and TRBJ2-3; D not certain. The V end was cut by 8 bases, the J end by 7 bases, with 10 bases between. This CDR3 has 11 residues. The chain's CDR3 is CASAYLNTQYF. The CDR3, as DNA: TGTGCCAGCGCTTACTTGAATACGCAGTATTTT.

This clonotype occurred many times. The chain uses TRBV18 and TRBJ2-3; TRBD2 aligns across 8 bases. J was trimmed by 1 base and V by 2 bases; bases with no gene match: 2. The germline V gene encodes CDR1 KGHSH and CDR2 LQKENI. This CDR3 region has 15 residues. CDR3 DNA: TGTGCCAGCTCACCATCTAGCGGGCGCACAGATACGCAGTATTTT. Translated: CASSPSSGRTDTQYF.

There are many counts of this clonotype. CDR3 in DNA: TGTGCCAGCGCACGGGTCTTCGACACTGAAGCTTTCTTT. Its translation is CASARVFDTEAFF. This chain uses TRBV6-1 with TRBJ1-1, with unresolved D. Between the trimmed V and J ends, which lost 8 bases and 3 bases, there was a span of 13 bases. The CDR3 consists of 13 residues. Germline CDR1 reads MNHNS; CDR2 reads SASEGT.

The gene calls are TRBV14 and TRBJ2-2, with D possibly being TRBD1 or TRBD2 (5 bases each). The V end was cut by 3 bases, the J end by 6 bases, with 8 bases between. Germline values: CDR1 SGHDN, CDR2 FVKESK. The CDR3 consists of 13 residues. Here the CDR3 reads CASSQVGPGELFF. The CDR3 coding sequence is TGTGCCAGCAGCCAGGTGGGACCCGGGGAGCTGTTTTTT.

The chain uses TRBV13 and TRBJ2-7; unclear D gene. V was shortened by 6 bases and J by 3 bases, with 18 bases between the two germline ends. This CDR3 has 15 residues. Germline CDR1 and CDR2: PRHDT and FYEKMQ (reference sequence). CDR3 coding DNA: TGTGCCAGCAGTCCCGCGCCGGGCTCCGGCTACGAGCAGTACTTC. Translation: CASSPAPGSGYEQYF. The whole variable domain, remainder taken from reference TRBV13 and TRBJ2-7, is AAGVIQSPRHLIKEKRETATLKCYPIPRHDTVYWYQQGPGQDPQFLISFYEKMQSDKGSIPDRFSAQQFSDYHSELNMSSLELGDSALYFCASSPAPGSGYEQYFGPGTRLTVT.

In this sample, this clonotype turned up many times. The chain has TRBV18 and TRBJ1-2; D gene ambiguous. The CDR3 extends over 18 amino acids. The V end lost 6 bases, the J end lost 2 bases, and 25 bases lay between the germline ends. Germline V CDR1 and CDR2: KGHSH, LQKENI. The CDR3 loop reads CASSLLTMNLYQNYGYTF. CDR3 coding DNA: TGTGCCAGCTCCCTTCTTACCATGAACCTTTACCAGAACTATGGCTACACCTTC.

V is TRBV5-6 and J is TRBJ2-1; D unresolved. Germline CDR1 and CDR2: SGHDT and YYEEEE. The length of the CDR3 is 12 residues. The V end was cut by 1 base, the J end by 10 bases, with 9 bases between. Here the CDR3 reads CASSLSSLEQFF. CDR3 DNA: TGTGCCAGCAGCTTGTCTTCCCTAGAGCAGTTCTTC. The full variable domain, its missing parts supplied by reference TRBV5-6 and TRBJ2-1, is DAGVTQSPTHLIKTRGQQVTLRCSPKSGHDTVSWYQQALGQGPQFIFQYYEEEERQRGNFPDRFSGHQFPNYSSELNVNALLLGDSALYLCASSLSSLEQFFGPGTRLTVL.

This clonotype was counted at least ten times. The rearrangement uses TRBV24-1 and TRBJ1-5, with a weak D call TRBD1 (6 bases). V shed 7 bases and J shed 7 bases, with 10 bases lying between them. The length of the CDR3 is 12 residues. CDR1 KGHDR and CDR2 SFDVKD come from the germline V gene. CDR3 nucleotide sequence: TGTGCCACCAGCGGAGGGGGGCAGCCCCAGCATTTT. Amino acids: CATSGGGQPQHF.

On this clonotype itself: A much more abundant neighbour one base away suggests this may be a read error. Because it lacks the conserved phenylalanine or tryptophan at the end, this CDR3 is likely a read error. The CDR3, as DNA: TGTGCCAGCAGCTCCCCAGGGAAGGAATCCTACAATGAGCAGTTCTGC. Encoded protein: CASSSPGKESYNEQFC. The chain employs TRBV11-1 and TRBJ2-1; possible D gene TRBD1, 5 bases. The CDR3 is 16 residues long. Trimming cost V 4 bases and J 1 base, with 14 bases left between them. CDR1 SGHAT and CDR2 FQDESV come from the germline V gene (reference sequence).

The table lists this clonotype with many counts. CDR3 bases: TGTGCCAGCAGTTTAGAAGTGGTGGGCGCCGGGGAGCTGTTTTTT. It encodes CASSLEVVGAGELFF. The chain couples TRBV12-3 or TRBV12-4 to TRBJ2-2, with no clear D. This CDR3 region has 15 residues. V was cut by 1 base and J by 6 bases, with 12 bases left in between.

This clonotype was seen a few times. This chain uses TRBV9 with TRBJ2-1, with D uncertain. The DNA end lines up better with TRBJ2-5; the J call may be wrong. Germline-derived CDR1 and CDR2 are SGDLS and YYNGEE. CDR3 length: 12 amino acids. CDR3 nucleotides: TGTGCCAGCAGCTATGTTGAAGAGACCCAGTACTTC. Translated: CASSYVEETQYF.

This clonotype appeared a few times. This chain links TRBV5-4 with TRBJ2-1, with 9 positions matching TRBD1. The CDR3 is 19 amino acids. V lost 4 bases and J lost 0; bases outside the gene matches: 14. The V gene's germline CDR1 is SGHNT and CDR2 YYREEE (reference sequence). The CDR3 DNA follows: TGTGCCAGCAGCGGTGCCGGGACAGGGTGGAAGAGCTCCTACAATGAGCAGTTCTTC. Translated: CASSGAGTGWKSSYNEQFF. The variable domain in full, completed from reference TRBV5-4 and TRBJ2-1, reads ETGVTQSPTHLIKTRGQQVTLRCSSQSGHNTVSWYQQALGQGPQFIFQYYREEENGRGNFPPRFSGLQFPNYSSELNVNALELDDSALYLCASSGAGTGWKSSYNEQFFGPGTRLTVL.

This clonotype showed up many times. The rearrangement joins TRBV12-3 or TRBV12-4 to TRBJ1-2, with a weak D call TRBD1 (5 bases). CDR3 length equals 16 residues. The ends were cut back, 3 bases at V and 4 bases at J, with 18 bases in the middle. For the CDR3, the DNA is TGTGCCAGCAGTTTCTATCGGGGGATGGTGGCCTATGGCTACACCTTC. Translating gives CASSFYRGMVAYGYTF.

In this sample, this clonotype turned up a few times. The CDR3: CASSSLTGTGANVLTF. CDR3 DNA sequence: TGTGCCAGCAGCTCCCTGACAGGAACTGGGGCCAACGTCCTGACTTTC. The rearrangement links TRBV13 to TRBJ2-6, with D tentatively TRBD1 (6 bases). CDR1 is PRHDT, CDR2 FYEKMQ, per germline (reference sequence). The CDR3 is 16 amino acids. V was pared by 4 bases and J by 2 bases, with 12 bases between.

This clonotype was detected a few times. This chain links TRBV4-1 with TRBJ1-2, with TRBD1 as a possible D gene (5 bases). The CDR3 extends over 16 amino acids. Looked up from germline, CDR1 is MGHRA and CDR2 is YSYEKL. V shed 0 bases and J shed 3 bases, with 14 bases lying between them. The CDR3 nucleotides read TGCGCCAGCAGCCAAGATCTCGGGGCCTCCTACTATGGCTACACCTTC. Amino acids: CASSQDLGASYYGYTF.

This clonotype was observed a few times. The V gene is TRBV19, the J gene TRBJ2-2; maybe TRBD1 (6 bases). V shed 5 bases and J shed 0 bases, with 13 bases lying between them. This CDR3 has 16 amino acids. Germline CDR1 reads LNHDA; CDR2 reads SQIVND (reference sequence). CDR3 sequence: CASSATGSTNTGELFF. DNA of the CDR3: TGTGCCAGTAGTGCCACAGGGTCCACGAACACCGGGGAGCTGTTTTTT.

In this sample, this clonotype turned up a few times. The rearrangement links TRBV5-4 to TRBJ1-5; no firm D call. CDR3 length: 14 amino acids. Deletions cut 0 bases from V and 6 bases from J, with 10 bases between. In germline, CDR1 is SGHNT, CDR2 YYREEE (reference sequence). The CDR3 is CASSLGGSGQPQHF. CDR3 DNA: TGTGCCAGCAGCTTGGGAGGCTCGGGTCAGCCCCAGCATTTT.

This clonotype was seen only a few times. This chain joins TRBV6-5 and TRBJ1-6, with unresolved D. CDR1 is MNHEY, CDR2 SVGAGI, per germline. V shed 0 bases and J shed 11 bases, with 17 bases lying between them. The CDR3 has 16 residues. The DNA of the CDR3 is TGTGCCAGCAGTTACTCGGTACAGCCCTCATCTGCACCCCTCCACTTT. Protein: CASSYSVQPSSAPLHF.

The sample holds many counts of this clonotype. The chain carries TRBV2 and TRBJ2-1; the D gene is possibly TRBD2 (6 bases). The CDR3 sequence is 11 residues long. Trimming shortened V by 8 bases and J by 9 bases, and 11 bases separated the two germline ends. Germline CDR1 SNHLY, CDR2 FYNNEI. CDR3 DNA sequence: TGTGCCAGCTCCCGGGAGATTGAGCAGTTCTTC. This gives the protein CASSREIEQFF.

This clonotype was counted a few times. The chain employs TRBV3-1 and TRBJ2-1, with 7 nucleotides matching TRBD1. The CDR3 contains 11 residues. The germline V gene has CDR1 LGHDT and CDR2 YNNKEL (reference sequence). V lost 6 bases to trimming and J lost 7 bases; unmatched junction nucleotides: 0. In DNA form, the CDR3 reads TGTGCCAGCAGACAGGGGAATGAGCAGTTCTTC. Its protein is CASRQGNEQFF.

This clonotype was counted many times. The rearrangement joins TRBV28 to TRBJ1-1, with TRBD1 matching 7 bases. Germline V gene lookup returns CDR1 MDHEN and CDR2 SYDVKM. This CDR3 comprises 14 residues. Trimming took 5 bases from V and 2 from J; bases not matched to a gene: 5. The CDR3, as DNA: TGTGCCAGCAGTGGAGGGACAGATAACACTGAAGCTTTCTTT. Amino acids: CASSGGTDNTEAFF.

The sample holds many counts of this clonotype. V usage is TRBV29-1 and J usage is TRBJ1-1; no reliable D call. The CDR3 loop spans 16 amino acids. The germline V gene encodes CDR1 SQVTM and CDR2 ANQGSEA. The germline V and J ends were trimmed by 2 bases and 2 bases, with 18 bases remaining between them. The CDR3 reads CSVEHEWSVLNTEAFF. In DNA, the CDR3 is TGCAGCGTTGAACATGAGTGGTCCGTCTTAAACACTGAAGCTTTCTTT.

At least ten counts were recorded for this clonotype. This chain joins TRBV12-3 or TRBV12-4 and TRBJ2-7, with 8 bases matching TRBD2. The trim removed 1 base at V and 0 bases at J, leaving 2 bases unmatched. CDR3 size: 15 residues. The CDR3, as DNA: TGTGCCAGCAGTTTAGAGGCGGGAGGCTCCTACGAGCAGTACTTC. It specifies CASSLEAGGSYEQYF.

This chain's CDR3 is CASSPVRGSTDTQYF. The CDR3 nucleotides read TGTGCCAGCAGCCCCGTAAGGGGATCTACAGATACGCAGTATTTT. The V gene is TRBV7-9, the J gene TRBJ2-3, with a tentative D call TRBD1 (5 bases). Germline values: CDR1 SEHNR, CDR2 FQNEAQ (reference sequence). This CDR3 has 15 amino acids. V dropped 5 bases and J dropped 3 bases, with 15 bases sitting between them.

This clonotype was recorded many times. The chain joins TRBV13 to TRBJ1-1; D remains unclear. This CDR3 is built from 14 residues. Trimming took 0 bases from V and 3 from J, leaving 8 bases between them. CDR1 is PRHDT, CDR2 FYEKMQ, per germline (reference sequence). The CDR3 DNA follows: TGTGCCAGCAGCTTAGGCGAAGGGTACACTGAAGCTTTCTTT. Translated, it gives CASSLGEGYTEAFF.

This chain links TRBV19 with TRBJ1-2; 7 positions match TRBD1. CDR1 LNHDA and CDR2 SQIVND come from the germline V gene (reference sequence). The CDR3 covers 13 residues. The CDR3: CAVSRDSFYGYTF. The CDR3 nucleotides are TGTGCAGTTTCTCGGGACAGTTTCTATGGCTACACCTTC. Combining the CDR3 with reference TRBV19 and TRBJ1-2 gives the whole variable domain DGGITQSPKYLFRKEGQNVTLSCEQNLNHDAMYWYRQDPGQGLRLIYYSQIVNDFQKGDIAEGYSVSREKKESFPLTVTSAQKNPTAFYLCAVSRDSFYGYTFGSGTRLTVV.

This clonotype was detected only a few times. J is TRBJ2-3 and V is TRBV5-1; 8 bases align to TRBD2. The ends lost 4 bases at V and 0 bases at J; junction bases unmatched: 10. There are 17 residues in the CDR3. Germline values: CDR1 SGHRS, CDR2 YFSETQ. In DNA, the CDR3 is TGCGCCAGCAGCCCCGATTTAGCGGGATATAGCACAGATACGCAGTATTTT. It translates to CASSPDLAGYSTDTQYF.